Sequencing of this TCR beta chain was carried out in a study of human T cells and chemical hapten exposure (dated by TCRdb to the early 2020s). Turning to the overall study: Libraries were pooled for sequencing, and per-sample TCR yields varied mainly because of small differences in library volumes within the pool. In alopecia patients, the study followed how the peripheral blood TCR repertoire changed in vivo over primary and secondary sensitization to diphenylcyclopropenone (DPC), a hapten.

Library preparation attached unique molecular identifiers to individual cDNA molecules for quantitative, reproducible TCR counting. Both TCR alpha and TCR beta chains were sequenced from each blood RNA sample. The published analysis was carried out like this. The median number of TCRs per sample was approximately 98,000, ranging from about 20,000 to 690,600. The Decombinator software suite was used to annotate the V, J and CDR3 of the TCR reads. For the PS versus PT1 abundance plots, all samples were subsampled to the same number of TCRs (28,000). Expanded TCRs were defined as absent before sensitization and observed at least eight times at the 2-week time point. The public reads were quality trimmed at Q25 with fastp and then assembled into clones with MiXCR by TCRdb, keeping productive beta chains. CDR3 protein duplicates are merged, each entry listing the most common genes and DNA. The V and J calls follow TCRdb's processing rather than the paper's. The sample table records 100,000 to 150,000 distinct CDR3 sequences; over 7% of these occur just once. The ten most abundant clones make up just over 1.4% of the sample.

The research as a whole found: The number of TCRs above 1 in 1000 frequency did not change with DPC sensitization; there was no evidence of global repertoire structure alterations. After repeated subsampling, the strength of the expansion versus patch-test correlation and the threshold at which it became significant changed.

The germline V gene encodes CDR1 LGHDT and CDR2 YNNKEL (reference sequence). V and J are truncated by 4 bases and 4 bases respectively, leaving an intervening sequence of 11 bases. The CDR3 starts with the cysteine, ends with the phenylalanine, and has 14 residues. Solely the CDR3 DNA is kept, with 42 bases framed from the first base. Many counts were recorded for this clonotype. Its antigen remains undetermined. Per-nucleotide qualities are absent, and no much larger clonotype sits a single base away. Unfractionated whole blood was collected in Tempus Blood RNA tubes, and total RNA was extracted from that blood. Five or six healthy volunteers were used as TCR sequencing controls and were bled at day 0, 2 weeks and 6 weeks.

Specimen: whole blood. The V gene is TRBV3-1 and the J gene is TRBJ1-5; possibly the D gene is TRBD1, per 6 matching bases. The clonotype comes from a human donor in good health. Some clones in this sample may be carry-over from other donors' samples. Donor details come from another sample of the same person, matched by shared clones. The DNA sequence follows: TGTGCCAGCAGCCCCTCCAGGGGAAATCAGCCCCAGCATTTT. Its protein reads: CASSPSRGNQPQHF.